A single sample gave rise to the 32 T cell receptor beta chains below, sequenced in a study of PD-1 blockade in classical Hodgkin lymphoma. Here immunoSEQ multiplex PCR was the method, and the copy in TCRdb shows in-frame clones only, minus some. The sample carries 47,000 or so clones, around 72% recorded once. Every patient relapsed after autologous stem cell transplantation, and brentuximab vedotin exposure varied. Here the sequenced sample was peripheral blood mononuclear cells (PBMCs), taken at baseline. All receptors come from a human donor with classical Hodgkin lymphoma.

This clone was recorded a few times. CDR3 nucleotides: TGTGCCAGTAGCAGTATTGAGCAGGGATTGGTAGGCTACACCTTC. This sequence encodes CASSSIEQGLVGYTF. The chain has TRBV19 and TRBJ1-2; perhaps TRBD1 as D (5 bases). Germline lookup yields CDR1 LNHDA and CDR2 SQIVND (reference sequence). The CDR3 consists of 15 residues. Between the trimmed V and J ends, which lost 6 bases and 8 bases, there was a span of 22 bases. Full variable domain (missing parts from reference TRBV19 and TRBJ1-2): DGGITQSPKYLFRKEGQNVTLSCEQNLNHDAMYWYRQDPGQGLRLIYYSQIVNDFQKGDIAEGYSVSREKKESFPLTVTSAQKNPTAFYLCASSSIEQGLVGYTFGSGTRLTVV.

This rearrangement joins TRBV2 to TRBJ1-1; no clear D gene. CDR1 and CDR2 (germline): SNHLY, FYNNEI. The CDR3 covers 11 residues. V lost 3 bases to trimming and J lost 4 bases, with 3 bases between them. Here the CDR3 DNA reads TGTGCCAGCAGTGACATCACTGAAGCTTTCTTT. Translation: CASSDITEAFF.

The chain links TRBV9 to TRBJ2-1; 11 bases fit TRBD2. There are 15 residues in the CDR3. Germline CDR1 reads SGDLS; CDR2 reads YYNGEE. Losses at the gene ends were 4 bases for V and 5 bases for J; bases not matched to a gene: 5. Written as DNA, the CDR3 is TGTGCCAGCAGCTCAACTAGCGGGAGAGACAATGAGCAGTTCTTC. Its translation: CASSSTSGRDNEQFF.

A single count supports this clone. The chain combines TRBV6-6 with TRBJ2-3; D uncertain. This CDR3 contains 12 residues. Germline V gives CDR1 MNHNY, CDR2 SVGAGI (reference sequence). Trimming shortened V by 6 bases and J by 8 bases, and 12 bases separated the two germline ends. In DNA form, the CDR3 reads TGTGCCAGCAGCCCACCAGCCGGTACGCAGTATTTT. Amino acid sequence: CASSPPAGTQYF.

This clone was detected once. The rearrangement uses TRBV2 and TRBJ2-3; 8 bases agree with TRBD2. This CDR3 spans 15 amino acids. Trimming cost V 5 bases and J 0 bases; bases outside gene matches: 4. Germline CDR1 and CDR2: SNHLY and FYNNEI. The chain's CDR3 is CASSRLASSTDTQYF. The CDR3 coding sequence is TGTGCCAGCAGTCGACTAGCGTCGAGCACAGATACGCAGTATTTT.

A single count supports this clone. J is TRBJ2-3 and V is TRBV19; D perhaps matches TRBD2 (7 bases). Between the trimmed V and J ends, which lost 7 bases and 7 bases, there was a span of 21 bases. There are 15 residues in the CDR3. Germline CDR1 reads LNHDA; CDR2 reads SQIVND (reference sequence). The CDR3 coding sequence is TGTGCCAGTACCCCAGGGGAGGGCAGGGCAAATACGCAGTATTTT. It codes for CASTPGEGRANTQYF.

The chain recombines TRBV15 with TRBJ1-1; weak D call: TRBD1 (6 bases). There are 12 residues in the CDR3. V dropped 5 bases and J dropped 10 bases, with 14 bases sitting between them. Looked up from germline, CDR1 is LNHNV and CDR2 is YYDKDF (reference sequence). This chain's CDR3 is CATSEHRASAFF. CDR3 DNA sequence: TGTGCCACCAGCGAGCACAGGGCGTCAGCTTTCTTT. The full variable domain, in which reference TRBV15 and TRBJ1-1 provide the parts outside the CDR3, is DAMVIQNPRYQVTQFGKPVTLSCSQTLNHNVMYWYQQKSSQAPKLLFHYYDKDFNNEADTPDNFQSRRPNTSFCFLDIRSPGLGDTAMYLCATSEHRASAFFGQGTRLTVV.

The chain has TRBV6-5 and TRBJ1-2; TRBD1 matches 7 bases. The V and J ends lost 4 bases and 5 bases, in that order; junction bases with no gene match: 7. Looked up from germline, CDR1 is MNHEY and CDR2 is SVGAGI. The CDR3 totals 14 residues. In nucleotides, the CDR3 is TGTGCCAGCAGTTTCTCCGGGACAGTGTATGGCTACACCTTC. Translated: CASSFSGTVYGYTF.

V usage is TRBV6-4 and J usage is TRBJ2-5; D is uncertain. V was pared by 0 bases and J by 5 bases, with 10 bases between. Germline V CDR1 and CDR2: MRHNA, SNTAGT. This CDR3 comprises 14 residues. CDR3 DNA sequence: TGTGCCAGCAGTGACTCGGTTGCCTGGGAGACCCAGTACTTC. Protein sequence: CASSDSVAWETQYF.

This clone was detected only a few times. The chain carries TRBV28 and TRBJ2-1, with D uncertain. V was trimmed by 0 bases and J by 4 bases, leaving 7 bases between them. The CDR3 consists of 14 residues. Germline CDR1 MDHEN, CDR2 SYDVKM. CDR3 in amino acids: CASSLWGSYNEQFF. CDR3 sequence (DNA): TGTGCCAGCAGTTTATGGGGGTCATACAATGAGCAGTTCTTC.

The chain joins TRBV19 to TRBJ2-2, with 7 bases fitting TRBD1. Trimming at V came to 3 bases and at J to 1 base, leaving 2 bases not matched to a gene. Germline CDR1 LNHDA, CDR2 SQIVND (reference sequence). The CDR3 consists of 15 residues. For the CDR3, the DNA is TGTGCCAGTAGTATCGGACAGGTGAACACCGGGGAGCTGTTTTTT. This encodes CASSIGQVNTGELFF.

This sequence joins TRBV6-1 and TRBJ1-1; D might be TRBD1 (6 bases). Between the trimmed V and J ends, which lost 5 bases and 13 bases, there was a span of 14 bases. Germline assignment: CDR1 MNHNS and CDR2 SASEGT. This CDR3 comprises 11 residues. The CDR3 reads CASSTTGSCFF. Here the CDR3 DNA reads TGTGCCAGCAGTACTACAGGGAGTTGTTTCTTT.

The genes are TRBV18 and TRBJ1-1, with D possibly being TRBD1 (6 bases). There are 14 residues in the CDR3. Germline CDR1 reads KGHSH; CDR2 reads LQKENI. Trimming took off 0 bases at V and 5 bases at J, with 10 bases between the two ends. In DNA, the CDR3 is TGTGCCAGCTCACCACCGGGGGCAGGGACTGAAGCTTTCTTT. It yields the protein CASSPPGAGTEAFF.

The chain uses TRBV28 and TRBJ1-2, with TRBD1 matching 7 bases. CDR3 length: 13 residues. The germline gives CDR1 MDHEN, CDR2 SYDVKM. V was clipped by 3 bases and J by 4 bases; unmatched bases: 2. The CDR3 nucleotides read TGTGCCAGCAGTTTGGGGACAGTCTATGGCTACACCTTC. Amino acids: CASSLGTVYGYTF.

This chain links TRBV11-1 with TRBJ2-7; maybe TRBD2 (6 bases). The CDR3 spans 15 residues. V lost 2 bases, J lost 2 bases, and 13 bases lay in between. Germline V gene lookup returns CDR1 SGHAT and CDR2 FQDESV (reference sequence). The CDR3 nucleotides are TGTGCCAGCAGCTTAAGGAGGGCTGAGGCCTACGAGCAGTACTTC. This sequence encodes CASSLRRAEAYEQYF.

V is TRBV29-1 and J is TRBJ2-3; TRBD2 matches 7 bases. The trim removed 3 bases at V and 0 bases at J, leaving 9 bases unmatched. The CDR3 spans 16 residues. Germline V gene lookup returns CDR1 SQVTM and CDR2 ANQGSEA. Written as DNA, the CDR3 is TGCAGCGTTGATGGCGGGAGTCGCCGTAGCACAGATACGCAGTATTTT. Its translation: CSVDGGSRRSTDTQYF.

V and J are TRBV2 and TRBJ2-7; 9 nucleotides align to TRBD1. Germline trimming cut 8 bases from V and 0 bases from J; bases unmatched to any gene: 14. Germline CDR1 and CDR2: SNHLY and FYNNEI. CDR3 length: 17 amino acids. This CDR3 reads CASLRDRVLAASYEQYF. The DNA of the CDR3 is TGTGCCAGCCTCCGGGACAGGGTATTAGCGGCCTCCTACGAGCAGTACTTC.

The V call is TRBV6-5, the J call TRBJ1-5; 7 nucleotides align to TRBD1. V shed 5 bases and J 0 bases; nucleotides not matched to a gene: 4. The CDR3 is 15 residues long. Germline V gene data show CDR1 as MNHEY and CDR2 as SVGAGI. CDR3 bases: TGTGCCAGCAGTCGGGGACAGTATAGCAATCAGCCCCAGCATTTT. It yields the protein CASSRGQYSNQPQHF.

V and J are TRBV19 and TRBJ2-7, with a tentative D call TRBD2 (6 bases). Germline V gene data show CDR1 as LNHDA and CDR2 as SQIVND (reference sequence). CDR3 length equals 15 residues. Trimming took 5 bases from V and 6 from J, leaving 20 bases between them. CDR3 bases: TGTGCCAGTAGTCGCGAGTCCGAGGGACTCCCCGAGCAGTACTTC. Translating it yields CASSRESEGLPEQYF.

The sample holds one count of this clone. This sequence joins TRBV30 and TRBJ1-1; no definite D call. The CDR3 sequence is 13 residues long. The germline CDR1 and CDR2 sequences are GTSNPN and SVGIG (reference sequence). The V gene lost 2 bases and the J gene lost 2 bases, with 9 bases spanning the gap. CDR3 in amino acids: CAWSNGVNTEAFF. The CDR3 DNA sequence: TGTGCCTGGAGTAACGGCGTAAACACTGAAGCTTTCTTT.

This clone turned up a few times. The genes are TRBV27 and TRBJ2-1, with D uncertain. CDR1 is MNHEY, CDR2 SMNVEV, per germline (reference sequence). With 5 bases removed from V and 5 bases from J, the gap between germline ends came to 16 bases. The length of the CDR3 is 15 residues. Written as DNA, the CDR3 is TGTGCCAGCAGTCCTTTCTTGGCGGCCCACAATGAGCAGTTCTTC. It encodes CASSPFLAAHNEQFF.

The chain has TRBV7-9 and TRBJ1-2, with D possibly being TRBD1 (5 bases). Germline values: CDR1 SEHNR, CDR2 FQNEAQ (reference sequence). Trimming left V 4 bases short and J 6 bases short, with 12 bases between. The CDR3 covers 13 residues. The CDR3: CASSSPGADGYTF. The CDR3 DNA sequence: TGTGCCAGCAGCTCCCCCGGGGCGGATGGCTACACCTTC.

CDR3 coding DNA: TGCGCCAGCAGCTTGATCGGTACCGGGACAGGTCATGGCTACACCTTC. It specifies CASSLIGTGTGHGYTF. The chain is built from TRBV5-1 and TRBJ1-2; 8 nucleotides match TRBD1. The CDR3 contains 16 residues. With 1 base clipped from V and 6 bases from J, the junction kept 11 bases outside the gene matches. In germline, CDR1 is SGHRS, CDR2 YFSETQ.

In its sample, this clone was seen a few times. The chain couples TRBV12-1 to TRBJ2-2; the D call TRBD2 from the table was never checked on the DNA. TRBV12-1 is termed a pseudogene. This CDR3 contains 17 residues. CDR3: CASSFLTSGDNTGELFF. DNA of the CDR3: TGTGCCAGCAGCTTCTTGACTAGCGGGGACAACACCGGGGAGCTGTTTTTT.

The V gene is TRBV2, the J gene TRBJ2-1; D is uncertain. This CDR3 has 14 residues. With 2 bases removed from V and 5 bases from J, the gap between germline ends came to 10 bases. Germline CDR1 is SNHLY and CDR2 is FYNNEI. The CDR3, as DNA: TGTGCCAGCAGTGAAAGACCCCTGAACAATGAGCAGTTCTTC. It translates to CASSERPLNNEQFF.

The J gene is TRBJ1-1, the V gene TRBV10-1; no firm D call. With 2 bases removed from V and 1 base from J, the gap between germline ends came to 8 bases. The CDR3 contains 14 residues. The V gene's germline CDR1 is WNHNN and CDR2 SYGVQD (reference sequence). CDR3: CASSERSGNTEAFF. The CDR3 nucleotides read TGCGCCAGCAGTGAGAGGTCAGGGAACACTGAAGCTTTCTTT.

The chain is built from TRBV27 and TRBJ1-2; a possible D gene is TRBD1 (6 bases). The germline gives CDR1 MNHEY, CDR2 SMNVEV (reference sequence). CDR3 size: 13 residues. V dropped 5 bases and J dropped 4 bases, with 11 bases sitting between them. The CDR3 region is CASSPGQSYGYTF. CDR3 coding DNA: TGTGCCAGCAGTCCAGGACAGTCCTATGGCTACACCTTC.

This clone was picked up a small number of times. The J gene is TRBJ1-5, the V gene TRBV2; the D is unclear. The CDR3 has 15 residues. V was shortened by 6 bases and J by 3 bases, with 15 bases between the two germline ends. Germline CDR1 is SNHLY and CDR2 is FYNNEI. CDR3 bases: TGTGCCAGCAGGGCCGATACAGCGGACAATCAGCCCCAGCATTTT. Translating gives CASRADTADNQPQHF.

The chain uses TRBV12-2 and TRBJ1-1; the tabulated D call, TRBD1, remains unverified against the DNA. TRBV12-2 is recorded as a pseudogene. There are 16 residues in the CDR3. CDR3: CASRAQRDRKNTEAFF. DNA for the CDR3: TGTGCAAGTCGCGCGCAGAGGGACAGGAAGAACACTGAAGCTTTCTTT.

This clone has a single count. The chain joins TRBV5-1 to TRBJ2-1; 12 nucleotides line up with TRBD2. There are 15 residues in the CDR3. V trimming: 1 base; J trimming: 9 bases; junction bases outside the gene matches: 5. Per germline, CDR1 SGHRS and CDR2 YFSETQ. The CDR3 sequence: CASSLKASGGAEQFF. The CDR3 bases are TGCGCCAGCAGCTTGAAGGCTAGCGGGGGGGCTGAGCAGTTCTTC.

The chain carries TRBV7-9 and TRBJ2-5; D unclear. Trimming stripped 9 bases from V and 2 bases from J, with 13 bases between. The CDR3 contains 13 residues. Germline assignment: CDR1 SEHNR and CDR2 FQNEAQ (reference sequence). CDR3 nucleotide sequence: TGTGCCAGTGATCACGGCCTGCAAGAGACCCAGTACTTC. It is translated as CASDHGLQETQYF.

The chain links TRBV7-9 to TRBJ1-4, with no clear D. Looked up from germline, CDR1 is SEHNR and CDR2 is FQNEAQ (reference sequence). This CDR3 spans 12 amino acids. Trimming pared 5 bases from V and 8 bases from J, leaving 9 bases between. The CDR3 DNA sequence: TGTGCCAGCAGCCCTATTGGGGAAAAACTGTTTTTT. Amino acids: CASSPIGEKLFF.